Sequencing of this T cell receptor beta chain was carried out in a study of PD-1 blockade in classical Hodgkin lymphoma. Findings of the study overall: Before treatment, TCR diversity in newly diagnosed patients was reportedly lower than in healthy donors.

The patients all showed relapse after autologous stem cell transplantation, while their brentuximab vedotin exposure varied. Concerning this clone: The target antigen is unknown.

Profiled with immunoSEQ multiplex PCR; TCRdb holds only in-frame clones, not every one. Here the sample spans under 30,000 clones, roughly four fifths being singletons. Germline CDR1 is MNHEY and CDR2 is SMNVEV (reference sequence). J was trimmed by 8 bases and V by 6 bases; bases with no gene match: 9. The CDR3 spans 13 residues. Here the sequenced sample was peripheral blood mononuclear cells (PBMCs), taken before the second cycle of nivolumab. The receptor comes from a human donor with classical Hodgkin lymphoma. The chain combines TRBV27 with TRBJ1-2; 7 nucleotides agree with TRBD1. The CDR3 here is CASSLKTGKGYTF. In DNA form, the CDR3 reads TGTGCCAGCAGCCTTAAGACAGGGAAAGGCTACACCTTC.